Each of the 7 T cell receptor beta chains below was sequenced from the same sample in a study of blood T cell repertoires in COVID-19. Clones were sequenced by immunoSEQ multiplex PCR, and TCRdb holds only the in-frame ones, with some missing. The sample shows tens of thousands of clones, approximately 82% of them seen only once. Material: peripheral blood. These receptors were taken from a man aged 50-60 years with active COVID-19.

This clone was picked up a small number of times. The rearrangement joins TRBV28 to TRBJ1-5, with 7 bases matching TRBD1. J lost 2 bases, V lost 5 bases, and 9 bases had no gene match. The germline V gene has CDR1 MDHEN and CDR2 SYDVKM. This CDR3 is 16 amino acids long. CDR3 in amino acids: CASSRGFGTGNQPQHF. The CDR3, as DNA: TGTGCCAGCAGTCGAGGTTTTGGGACAGGCAATCAGCCCCAGCATTTT.

The DNA for the CDR3 is TGTGCCAGCAGCTCCGCCTGGGGGACAAATCAGCCCCAGCATTTT. Amino acid sequence: CASSSAWGTNQPQHF. The V call is TRBV5-5, the J call TRBJ1-5, with a tentative D call TRBD1 (6 bases). CDR1 is SGHKS and CDR2 is YYEKEE in the germline V gene (reference sequence). The CDR3 covers 15 residues. The V end was cut by 3 bases, the J end by 4 bases, with 14 bases between.

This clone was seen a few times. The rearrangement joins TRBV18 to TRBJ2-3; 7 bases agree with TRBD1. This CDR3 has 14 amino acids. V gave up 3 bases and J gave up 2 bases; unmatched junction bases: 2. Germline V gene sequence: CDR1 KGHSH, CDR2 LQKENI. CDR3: CASSPGQYTDTQYF. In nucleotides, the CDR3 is TGTGCCAGCTCACCGGGACAGTACACAGATACGCAGTATTTT.

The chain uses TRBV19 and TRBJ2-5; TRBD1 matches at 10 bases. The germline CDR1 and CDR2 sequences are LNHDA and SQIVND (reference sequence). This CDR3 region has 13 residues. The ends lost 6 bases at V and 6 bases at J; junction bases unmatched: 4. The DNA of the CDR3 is TGTGCCAGTAGCCGGACAGGGGGACAGACCCAGTACTTC. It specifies CASSRTGGQTQYF.

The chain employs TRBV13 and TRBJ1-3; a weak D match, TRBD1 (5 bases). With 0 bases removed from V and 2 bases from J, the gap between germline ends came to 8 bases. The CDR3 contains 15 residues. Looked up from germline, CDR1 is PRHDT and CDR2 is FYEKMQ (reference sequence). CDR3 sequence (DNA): TGTGCCAGCAGCTTAGGGGCAGGGACTGGAAACACCATATATTTT. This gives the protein CASSLGAGTGNTIYF.

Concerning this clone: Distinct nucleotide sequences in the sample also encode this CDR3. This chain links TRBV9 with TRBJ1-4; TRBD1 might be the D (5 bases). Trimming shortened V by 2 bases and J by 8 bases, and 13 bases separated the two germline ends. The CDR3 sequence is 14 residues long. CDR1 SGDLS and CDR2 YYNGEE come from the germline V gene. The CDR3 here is CASSVGTGGEKLFF. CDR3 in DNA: TGTGCCAGCAGCGTCGGGACCGGAGGGGAAAAACTGTTTTTT.

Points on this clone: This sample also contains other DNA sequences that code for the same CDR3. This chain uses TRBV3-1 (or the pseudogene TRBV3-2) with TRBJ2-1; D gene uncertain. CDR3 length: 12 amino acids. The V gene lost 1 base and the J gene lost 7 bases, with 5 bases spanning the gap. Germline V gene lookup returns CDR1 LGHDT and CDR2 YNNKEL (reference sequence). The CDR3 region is CASSQGSNEQFF. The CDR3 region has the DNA TGTGCCAGCAGCCAAGGGAGTAATGAGCAGTTCTTC.